These T cell receptor beta chains were read from a single sample in a study of cytomegalovirus exposure and HLA in healthy donors. TCRdb keeps only in-frame clones here, not all; method: immunoSEQ multiplex PCR. The table includes about 98,000 clones, approximately 84% detected once. What was sequenced was PBMCs. Receptor source: a man aged 18 to 30 in good health and CMV-seropositive. Both conserved end residues are trimmed from each CDR3. Each record gives: V gene, CDR3 protein.

V gene: TRBV5-4; CDR3 protein: ASSIRTSGTKVEY
V gene: TRBV27; CDR3 protein: ASSLRAGRERLDTQY
V gene: TRBV11-2; CDR3 protein: ASSFPGTGYYGYT
V gene: TRBV19; CDR3 protein: ASSTQGVNTEAF
V gene: TRBV5-1; CDR3 protein: ASSIGQGAGDTQY
V gene: TRBV5-4; CDR3 protein: ASSTVGGTQY
V gene: TRBV28; CDR3 protein: ASSFSGVGTQY
V gene: TRBV27; CDR3 protein: ASSPYDRNYEQY
V gene: TRBV10-3; CDR3 protein: AISSSGPYNEQF
V gene: TRBV5-1; CDR3 protein: ASSLDSYTEAF
V gene: TRBV12-5; CDR3 protein: ASGFHRSQPQH
V gene: TRBV19; CDR3 protein: ASSLGQVQSYEQY
V gene: TRBV4-3; CDR3 protein: ASSQDSTGNTDTQY
V gene: TRBV2; CDR3 protein: ASGLARRTDTQY
V gene: TRBV7-2; CDR3 protein: ASSLETGGGNEQF
V gene: TRBV29-1; CDR3 protein: SVGVGGSTYNEQF
V gene: TRBV28; CDR3 protein: ASSHNPLAGGSTDTQY
V gene: TRBV6-6; CDR3 protein: ASSYTGVNQPQH
V gene: TRBV5-1; CDR3 protein: ASSLEAAYEQY
V gene: TRBV4-3; CDR3 protein: ASSQDRVGLVSGNTIY
V gene: TRBV11-3; CDR3 protein: ASGRTGEIDTQY
V gene: TRBV15; CDR3 protein: ATSRDRAGINSPLH
V gene: TRBV27; CDR3 protein: ASSLAGALRTGELF
V gene: TRBV28; CDR3 protein: AGGRYNEQF
V gene: TRBV7-8; CDR3 protein: ASSPGQGAGEQY
V gene: TRBV7-2; CDR3 protein: ASSQIGGGWEETQY
V gene: TRBV6-5; CDR3 protein: ASRQGQPTEAF
V gene: TRBV5-4; CDR3 protein: ASSTSGTVLEQY
V gene: TRBV11-2; CDR3 protein: ASNGLAGVPYQETQY
V gene: TRBV5-6; CDR3 protein: ASSADYGNTIY
V gene: TRBV18; CDR3 protein: ASSRAGTGGTDTQY
V gene: TRBV7-2; CDR3 protein: ASSRTSGGAYEQY
V gene: TRBV19; CDR3 protein: ASSVGTSYNEQF
V gene: TRBV19; CDR3 protein: ASSASGGDYEQY
V gene: TRBV4-1; CDR3 protein: ASSQRTGSTDTQY
V gene: TRBV27; CDR3 protein: ASSFQLGRTEAF
V gene: TRBV28; CDR3 protein: ASSFRDSPSNTEAF